Below are 14 T cell receptor beta chains sequenced from a single sample in a study of cytomegalovirus exposure and HLA in healthy donors. Vbeta (60) and Jbeta (13) primers were used in the PCR. Measured with immunoSEQ multiplex PCR; TCRdb has only the in-frame clones, and not every one. The data hold under 150,000 clones, with approximately 10% observed a single time. The sample consisted of PBMCs. The origin of the receptors is a woman aged 40 to 50 in good health and CMV-seropositive.

The chain recombines TRBV5-8 with TRBJ1-5; D is perhaps TRBD1 (6 bases). Germline CDR1 SGHTS, CDR2 YDEGEE. This CDR3 spans 14 amino acids. V was pared by 4 bases and J by 4 bases, with 12 bases between. In nucleotides, the CDR3 is TGTGCCAGCAGCGTGACAGGTAGTAATCAGCCCCAGCATTTT. Translating gives CASSVTGSNQPQHF.

This clone was observed a handful of times. The chain combines TRBV6-6 with TRBJ2-7; maybe TRBD1 (6 bases). CDR1 is MNHNY, CDR2 SVGAGI, per germline (reference sequence). The CDR3 totals 14 residues. V lost 5 bases to trimming and J lost 2 bases, with 13 bases between them. As DNA, the CDR3 is TGTGCCAGCAGTGGTCTGGCAGGGGCCTACGAGCAGTACTTC. Protein sequence: CASSGLAGAYEQYF.

A few counts support this clone. V gene TRBV7-7 combines with J gene TRBJ2-1; 7 bases map to TRBD2. The CDR3 loop spans 14 amino acids. The V segment lost 5 bases and the J segment 8 bases; nucleotides outside the gene matches: 9. CDR1 and CDR2 (germline): SSHAT, FNYEAQ (reference sequence). This chain's CDR3 is CASSQGLGLDEQFF. In DNA form, the CDR3 reads TGTGCCAGCAGCCAAGGACTAGGTCTCGATGAGCAGTTCTTC.

CDR3 amino acids: CASSEVSGYTF. In nucleotides, the CDR3 is TGTGCCAGCAGTGAAGTCTCTGGCTACACCTTC. V is TRBV6-1 and J is TRBJ1-2; no clear D. This CDR3 is built from 11 residues. Germline values: CDR1 MNHNS, CDR2 SASEGT. V lost 1 base and J lost 7, with 4 bases in between.

This clone occurred a few times. The rearrangement uses TRBV10-3 and TRBJ1-1, with a weak D call TRBD1 (6 bases). V lost 11 bases and J 6 bases, leaving 13 bases between the germline ends. The length of the CDR3 is 11 residues. The germline V gene encodes CDR1 ENHRY and CDR2 SYGVKD. Written as DNA, the CDR3 is TGTGCCGTCGCGGGGGGCCCTGAAGCTTTCTTT. This sequence encodes CAVAGGPEAFF.

This clone was detected a few times. The chain employs TRBV6-1 and TRBJ1-6; D possibly corresponds to TRBD1 (5 bases). Trimming removed 1 base from V and 0 bases from J, with 13 bases in between. The CDR3 sequence is 18 residues long. In germline, CDR1 is MNHNS, CDR2 SASEGT. The chain's CDR3 is CASSEEGTPSSYNSPLHF. DNA of the CDR3: TGTGCCAGCAGTGAAGAGGGGACTCCAAGCTCCTATAATTCACCCCTCCACTTT.

V and J are TRBV6-1 and TRBJ2-7, with TRBD2 as a possible D gene (6 bases). This CDR3 is 12 amino acids long. V lost 6 bases and J 2 bases, leaving 8 bases between the germline ends. In germline, CDR1 is MNHNS, CDR2 SASEGT. CDR3 loop: CASSGGAYEQYF. The CDR3 nucleotides are TGTGCCAGCAGCGGAGGGGCCTACGAGCAGTACTTC.

The table lists this clone with a few counts. The same CDR3 is also encoded by other DNA sequences in this sample. This chain joins TRBV5-5 and TRBJ2-7, with 8 bases aligning to TRBD1. The CDR3 sequence is 15 residues long. Germline loops: CDR1 SGHKS, CDR2 YYEKEE (reference sequence). V was pared by 5 bases and J by 7 bases, with 14 bases of the junction left unmatched. The CDR3 DNA reads TGTGCCAGCAGTAGGACAGGGATCCCCCCACAGGAGCAGTACTTC. It translates to CASSRTGIPPQEQYF.

The chain is built from TRBV18 and TRBJ2-2; 8 nucleotides line up with TRBD1. With 0 bases clipped from V and 3 bases from J, the junction kept 3 bases outside the gene matches. The CDR3 runs to 16 residues. Germline assignment: CDR1 KGHSH and CDR2 LQKENI. DNA for the CDR3: TGTGCCAGCTCACCACCTGGACAGGGTTACACCGGGGAGCTGTTTTTT. This gives the protein CASSPPGQGYTGELFF.

This clone was picked up a small number of times. The CDR3 reads CASSSSDRAAVGYTF. The CDR3 nucleotides are TGTGCCAGCAGTTCCTCGGACAGGGCAGCAGTTGGCTACACCTTC. J is TRBJ1-2 and V is TRBV2, with 8 nucleotides matching TRBD1. The CDR3 extends over 15 amino acids. The trim removed 5 bases at V and 7 bases at J, leaving 12 bases unmatched. CDR1 and CDR2 (germline): SNHLY, FYNNEI.

A few counts support this clone. V usage is TRBV6-5 and J usage is TRBJ1-4; perhaps TRBD1 as D (6 bases). This CDR3 region has 14 residues. With 4 bases removed from V and 5 bases from J, the gap between germline ends came to 11 bases. CDR1 is MNHEY, CDR2 SVGAGI, per germline. The CDR3 region is CASSSIQGNEKLFF. The CDR3 DNA follows: TGTGCCAGCAGTTCGATTCAGGGGAATGAAAAACTGTTTTTT.

This clone occurred a few times. This chain joins TRBV9 and TRBJ1-1; 7 bases line up with TRBD1. CDR3 size: 16 residues. Per the germline V gene, CDR1 is SGDLS and CDR2 is YYNGEE. With 0 bases clipped from V and 11 bases from J, the junction kept 16 bases outside the gene matches. CDR3 in DNA: TGTGCCAGCAGCGTAGTCCCCGAACAGGGGCTCGGGGGTGCTTTCTTT. This encodes CASSVVPEQGLGGAFF.

Of note for this clone: One end of the junction is discordant with germline, which a read error may explain. The V and J genes are TRBV15 and TRBJ2-5; 10 bases agree with TRBD1. The germline V gene has CDR1 LNHNV and CDR2 YYDKDF (reference sequence). This CDR3 has 16 amino acids. The CDR3 sequence is CATGRVSGQGRETQYF. The CDR3 DNA is TGTGCCACCGGCAGAGTCTCGGGACAGGGGCGAGAGACCCAGTACTTC.

V is TRBV15 and J is TRBJ1-5, with a possible D match to TRBD1 (6 bases). CDR3 size: 13 residues. The V end lost 5 bases, the J end lost 7 bases, and 12 bases lay between the germline ends. Germline V gene data show CDR1 as LNHNV and CDR2 as YYDKDF (reference sequence). The CDR3: CATSVHREQPQHF. The CDR3 DNA sequence: TGTGCCACCAGCGTTCACAGGGAGCAGCCCCAGCATTTT.